What follows are 15 T cell receptor beta chains derived from one specimen sequenced in a study of identifying expanded T cells in peripheral blood. Profiled with immunoSEQ multiplex PCR; TCRdb holds only in-frame clones, not every one. The sample lists 50,000 to 75,000 clones, around 81% seen once, with approximately 19% in the top ten. Sequences were obtained from blood. These receptors all come from a person between 18 and 75 years old in good health.

V is TRBV5-6 and J is TRBJ2-3; D ambiguous. V lost 3 bases to trimming and J lost 4 bases, with 18 bases between them. Germline CDR1 and CDR2: SGHDT and YYEEEE. This CDR3 spans 16 amino acids. The CDR3 DNA sequence: TGTGCCAGCAGCTGGGGTTCGGGCGACCGGGCAGATACGCAGTATTTT. It yields the protein CASSWGSGDRADTQYF. Complete variable domain (other parts from reference TRBV5-6 and TRBJ2-3): DAGVTQSPTHLIKTRGQQVTLRCSPKSGHDTVSWYQQALGQGPQFIFQYYEEEERQRGNFPDRFSGHQFPNYSSELNVNALLLGDSALYLCASSWGSGDRADTQYFGPGTRLTVL.

The rearrangement joins TRBV2 to TRBJ1-3; D remains ambiguous. The germline V and J ends were trimmed by 8 bases and 2 bases, with 13 bases remaining between them. The CDR3 contains 14 residues. Germline loops: CDR1 SNHLY, CDR2 FYNNEI. CDR3 in amino acids: CASVGGFAGNTIYF. CDR3 coding DNA: TGTGCCAGCGTAGGAGGGTTCGCTGGAAACACCATATATTTT.

The rearrangement uses TRBV21-1 and TRBJ1-5. TRBV21-1 is assigned pseudogene status. The length of the CDR3 is 15 residues. The CDR3 DNA follows: TGTGCCAGCAGCCTTAGGGCCGAGGGCAATCAGCCCCAGCATTTT. Its protein product is CASSLRAEGNQPQHF.

The rearrangement uses TRBV7-8 and TRBJ2-1, with 14 bases identical to TRBD2. The CDR3 is 17 amino acids. V was clipped by 3 bases and J by 5 bases; unmatched bases: 6. In germline, CDR1 is SGHVS, CDR2 FQNEAQ. The CDR3 protein is CASSFSGLAGGHNEQFF. CDR3 in DNA: TGTGCCAGCAGCTTCTCCGGACTAGCGGGGGGCCACAATGAGCAGTTCTTC.

The V call is TRBV6-1, the J call TRBJ1-2; 7 positions agree with TRBD1. Germline lookup yields CDR1 MNHNS and CDR2 SASEGT. With V trimmed by 5 bases and J by 7 bases, 7 bases remained unmatched. The CDR3 extends over 13 amino acids. The CDR3 bases are TGTGCCAGCAGTCCACAGGGGAAGGGTGGCTACACCTTC. This codes for CASSPQGKGGYTF.

The chain is built from TRBV7-9 and TRBJ2-5, with D perhaps matching TRBD2 (6 bases). Trimming took 3 bases from V and 2 from J, leaving 10 bases between them. Germline-derived CDR1 and CDR2 are SEHNR and FQNEAQ (reference sequence). CDR3 size: 14 residues. CDR3 coding DNA: TGTGCCAGCAGCTTGGAGCGGGTACAAGAGACCCAGTACTTC. Its translation: CASSLERVQETQYF.

As for this clone: The same CDR3 can be traced to other DNA sequences in this sample. The chain carries TRBV4-1 and TRBJ2-4; no reliable D call. Germline CDR1 and CDR2: MGHRA and YSYEKL. V was shortened by 1 base and J by 3 bases, with 4 bases between the two germline ends. The CDR3 is 13 residues long. The CDR3 nucleotides are TGCGCCAGCAGCCAAGGGGGCAAAAACATTCAGTACTTC. Protein: CASSQGGKNIQYF.

The chain carries TRBV6-5 and TRBJ1-1, with D possibly being TRBD1 (5 bases). This CDR3 has 13 amino acids. Germline V CDR1 and CDR2: MNHEY, SVGAGI. V was cut by 4 bases and J by 7 bases, with 13 bases left in between. The DNA of the CDR3 is TGTGCCAGCAGTTTCCACCGGGACGGTGAAGCTTTCTTT. It translates to CASSFHRDGEAFF.

This chain links TRBV5-7 with TRBJ1-6; D is unresolved. TRBV5-7 is classed as an ORF, of uncertain function. The CDR3 length is 14 residues. Between the trimmed V and J ends, which lost 5 bases and 7 bases, there was a span of 13 bases. CDR3: CASSNREKNSPLHF. The CDR3 region has the DNA TGTGCCAGCAGTAACAGAGAGAAGAATTCACCCCTCCACTTT.

V and J are TRBV7-8 and TRBJ1-5, with TRBD1 identical over 9 bases. There are 15 residues in the CDR3. V trimming: 5 bases; J trimming: 6 bases; junction bases outside the gene matches: 8. Germline CDR1 is SGHVS and CDR2 is FQNEAQ. CDR3: CASSPRQGVGQPQHF. CDR3 in DNA: TGTGCCAGCAGCCCGAGACAGGGGGTAGGTCAGCCCCAGCATTTT.

The chain is built from TRBV5-1 and TRBJ1-1; D remains ambiguous. The length of the CDR3 is 13 residues. The V and J ends lost 0 bases and 4 bases respectively, with 7 bases between them. CDR1 is SGHRS, CDR2 YFSETQ, per germline. The CDR3 loop reads CASSLAGSTEAFF. For the CDR3, the DNA is TGCGCCAGCAGCTTGGCGGGATCCACTGAAGCTTTCTTT.

CDR3 region: CASSSVPDTQYF. CDR3 sequence (DNA): TGTGCCAGCAGCTCTGTCCCAGATACGCAGTATTTT. This chain uses TRBV25-1 with TRBJ2-3; D unclear. The V gene lost 6 bases and the J gene lost 4 bases, with 8 bases spanning the gap. The CDR3 length is 12 residues. Germline CDR1 and CDR2: MGHDK and SYGVNS. Combining the CDR3 with reference TRBV25-1 and TRBJ2-3 gives the whole variable domain EADIYQTPRYLVIGTGKKITLECSQTMGHDKMYWYQQDPGMELHLIHYSYGVNSTEKGDLSSESTVSRIRTEHFPLTLESARPSHTSQYLCASSSVPDTQYFGPGTRLTVL.

The CDR3 region has the DNA TGCGCCAGCAGCTTGTATGGCGGGAGGGCAGAGACCCAGTACTTC. It is translated as CASSLYGGRAETQYF. V and J are TRBV5-1 and TRBJ2-5; TRBD2 matches 9 bases. Germline-derived CDR1 and CDR2 are SGHRS and YFSETQ. The CDR3 runs to 15 residues. After removal of 1 base from V and 4 bases from J, the junction contained 5 bases not matched to a gene.

The rearrangement uses TRBV5-5 and TRBJ2-7, with D possibly TRBD2 on 5 matching bases. CDR3 length equals 16 residues. Trimming cost V 3 bases and J 1 base, with 17 bases left between them. Germline-derived CDR1 and CDR2 are SGHKS and YYEKEE (reference sequence). CDR3 amino acids: CASSCPTREGSYEQYF. CDR3 sequence (DNA): TGTGCCAGCAGCTGCCCGACCAGAGAGGGTTCCTACGAGCAGTACTTC. The full variable domain, its missing parts supplied by reference TRBV5-5 and TRBJ2-7, is DAGVTQSPTHLIKTRGQQVTLRCSPISGHKSVSWYQQVLGQGPQFIFQYYEKEERGRGNFPDRFSARQFPNYSSELNVNALLLGDSALYLCASSCPTREGSYEQYFGPGTRLTVT.

This chain links TRBV6-5 with TRBJ1-1; D is undetermined. The V end lost 2 bases, the J end lost 0 bases, and 13 bases lay between the germline ends. CDR3 length: 16 amino acids. Germline lookup yields CDR1 MNHEY and CDR2 SVGAGI. CDR3 nucleotides: TGTGCCAGCAGTTACAGCGGGTTACGATTGAACACTGAAGCTTTCTTT. It codes for CASSYSGLRLNTEAFF.